This passage covers 9 T cell receptor beta chains from one sample sequenced in a study of blood T cell repertoires in COVID-19. The assay was immunoSEQ multiplex PCR, and TCRdb's table has in-frame clones only and misses some. The profile shows about 170,000 clones, approximately 84% of them singletons. The material sequenced was peripheral blood. These receptors originate from an older man with active or convalescent COVID-19.

There are a few counts of this clone. The V and J genes are TRBV19 and TRBJ1-6; D gene ambiguous. Germline CDR1 LNHDA, CDR2 SQIVND (reference sequence). V gave up 5 bases and J gave up 5 bases, with 10 bases separating them. There are 14 residues in the CDR3. CDR3: CASSEGDNNSPLHF. CDR3 DNA sequence: TGTGCCAGTAGTGAAGGAGATAATAATTCACCCCTCCACTTT.

The chain links TRBV2 to TRBJ1-1; tentatively, D is TRBD1 (6 bases). CDR1 SNHLY and CDR2 FYNNEI come from the germline V gene. Trimming cost V 9 bases and J 4 bases, with 12 bases left between them. The CDR3 runs 12 residues. The DNA of the CDR3 is TGTGCCAGTAGGGGAGGGGGCACTGAAGCTTTCTTT. Amino acids: CASRGGGTEAFF.

Only one count was recorded for this clone. The chain is built from TRBV18 and TRBJ2-1; 7 positions agree with TRBD1. CDR3 length: 15 residues. The ends lost 3 bases at V and 2 bases at J; junction bases unmatched: 4. The germline V gene encodes CDR1 KGHSH and CDR2 LQKENI. CDR3 sequence reads: CASSPTTGPYNEQFF. CDR3 DNA: TGTGCCAGCTCACCCACGACAGGGCCCTACAATGAGCAGTTCTTC.

This clone was counted only a few times. This chain uses TRBV29-1 with TRBJ2-7, with D possibly being TRBD1 (6 bases). Trimming stripped 5 bases from V and 4 bases from J, with 18 bases between. Germline CDR1 and CDR2: SQVTM and ANQGSEA. The CDR3 runs 14 residues. CDR3 sequence: CSVRHSTGEYEQYF. CDR3 nucleotides: TGCAGCGTTCGGCACTCGACAGGAGAATACGAGCAGTACTTC.

The chain links TRBV4-3 to TRBJ1-4; TRBD1 matches 7 bases. Trimming removed 0 bases from V and 4 bases from J; junction bases left unmatched: 8. Germline-derived CDR1 and CDR2 are LGHNA and YSLEER. This CDR3 has 17 amino acids. CDR3 coding DNA: TGCGCCAGCAGCCAAGATCTTCCGGACAGGATTAATGAAAAACTGTTTTTT. Amino acids: CASSQDLPDRINEKLFF.

J is TRBJ1-2 and V is TRBV7-2; D is unclear. This CDR3 is built from 15 residues. Germline loops: CDR1 SGHTA, CDR2 FQGNSA. Trimming shortened V by 4 bases and J by 4 bases, and 16 bases separated the two germline ends. The CDR3 nucleotides are TGTGCCAGCAGCTCCCAGCCCACAGAATTCTATGGCTACACCTTC. It codes for CASSSQPTEFYGYTF. Complete variable domain (other parts from reference TRBV7-2 and TRBJ1-2): GAGVSQSPSNKVTEKGKDVELRCDPISGHTALYWYRQSLGQGLEFLIYFQGNSAPDKSGLPSDRFSAERTGGSVSTLTIQRTQQEDSAVYLCASSSQPTEFYGYTFGSGTRLTVV.

The rearrangement links TRBV11-3 to TRBJ2-3, with TRBD1 matching over 8 bases. V shed 5 bases and J 8 bases; nucleotides not matched to a gene: 12. CDR1 is SGHNT and CDR2 is YENEEA in the germline V gene. The CDR3 consists of 15 residues. The CDR3 protein is CASSHDRGSYGTQYF. The DNA of the CDR3 is TGTGCCAGCAGCCACGACAGGGGAAGTTACGGTACGCAGTATTTT.

This chain uses TRBV6-7 with TRBJ2-1, with 15 nucleotides matching TRBD2. TRBV6-7 is assigned to the ORF class and has an uncertain function. With 2 bases clipped from V and 5 bases from J, the junction kept 1 base outside the gene matches. The CDR3 contains 16 residues. CDR3 in DNA: TGTGCCAGCAGTTACAGGACTAGCGGGAGGGACAATGAGCAGTTCTTC. Translation gives CASSYRTSGRDNEQFF.

The chain links TRBV5-4 to TRBJ1-4; D possibly corresponds to TRBD1 (6 bases). CDR1 is SGHNT, CDR2 YYREEE, per germline (reference sequence). The CDR3 sequence is 16 residues long. The V gene lost 0 bases and the J gene lost 8 bases, with 17 bases spanning the gap. CDR3 sequence (DNA): TGTGCCAGCAGCTTGGGGGCCGGGACACCCAGAGAAAAACTGTTTTTT. Protein: CASSLGAGTPREKLFF.